This record covers a single T cell receptor (beta chain). Antigen specificity is unknown. The length of the CDR3 is 15 residues. V shed 6 bases, J shed 4 bases, and the junction held 7 bases outside the gene matches. CDR1 is MNHEY, CDR2 SVGAGI, per germline. The sample belongs to a study of early stage breast cancer tumors. Clones were sequenced by immunoSEQ multiplex PCR, and TCRdb holds only the in-frame ones, with some missing. The repertoire consists of about 9,500 clones, with 66% occurring once and the leading ten covering roughly 7.7%. Points from the study as a whole: Tumors had 2 to 3-fold higher T cell density and higher clonality than adjacent normal breast tissue.

The sample comprised breast tumor tissue. The receptor's source is a person between 45 and 65 years old with breast cancer. This rearrangement joins TRBV6-5 to TRBJ1-5; the match to TRBD1 covers 9 bases. CDR3 protein: CASRRQGGMNQPQHF. The CDR3 coding sequence is TGTGCCAGCAGACGACAGGGGGGTATGAATCAGCCCCAGCATTTT.